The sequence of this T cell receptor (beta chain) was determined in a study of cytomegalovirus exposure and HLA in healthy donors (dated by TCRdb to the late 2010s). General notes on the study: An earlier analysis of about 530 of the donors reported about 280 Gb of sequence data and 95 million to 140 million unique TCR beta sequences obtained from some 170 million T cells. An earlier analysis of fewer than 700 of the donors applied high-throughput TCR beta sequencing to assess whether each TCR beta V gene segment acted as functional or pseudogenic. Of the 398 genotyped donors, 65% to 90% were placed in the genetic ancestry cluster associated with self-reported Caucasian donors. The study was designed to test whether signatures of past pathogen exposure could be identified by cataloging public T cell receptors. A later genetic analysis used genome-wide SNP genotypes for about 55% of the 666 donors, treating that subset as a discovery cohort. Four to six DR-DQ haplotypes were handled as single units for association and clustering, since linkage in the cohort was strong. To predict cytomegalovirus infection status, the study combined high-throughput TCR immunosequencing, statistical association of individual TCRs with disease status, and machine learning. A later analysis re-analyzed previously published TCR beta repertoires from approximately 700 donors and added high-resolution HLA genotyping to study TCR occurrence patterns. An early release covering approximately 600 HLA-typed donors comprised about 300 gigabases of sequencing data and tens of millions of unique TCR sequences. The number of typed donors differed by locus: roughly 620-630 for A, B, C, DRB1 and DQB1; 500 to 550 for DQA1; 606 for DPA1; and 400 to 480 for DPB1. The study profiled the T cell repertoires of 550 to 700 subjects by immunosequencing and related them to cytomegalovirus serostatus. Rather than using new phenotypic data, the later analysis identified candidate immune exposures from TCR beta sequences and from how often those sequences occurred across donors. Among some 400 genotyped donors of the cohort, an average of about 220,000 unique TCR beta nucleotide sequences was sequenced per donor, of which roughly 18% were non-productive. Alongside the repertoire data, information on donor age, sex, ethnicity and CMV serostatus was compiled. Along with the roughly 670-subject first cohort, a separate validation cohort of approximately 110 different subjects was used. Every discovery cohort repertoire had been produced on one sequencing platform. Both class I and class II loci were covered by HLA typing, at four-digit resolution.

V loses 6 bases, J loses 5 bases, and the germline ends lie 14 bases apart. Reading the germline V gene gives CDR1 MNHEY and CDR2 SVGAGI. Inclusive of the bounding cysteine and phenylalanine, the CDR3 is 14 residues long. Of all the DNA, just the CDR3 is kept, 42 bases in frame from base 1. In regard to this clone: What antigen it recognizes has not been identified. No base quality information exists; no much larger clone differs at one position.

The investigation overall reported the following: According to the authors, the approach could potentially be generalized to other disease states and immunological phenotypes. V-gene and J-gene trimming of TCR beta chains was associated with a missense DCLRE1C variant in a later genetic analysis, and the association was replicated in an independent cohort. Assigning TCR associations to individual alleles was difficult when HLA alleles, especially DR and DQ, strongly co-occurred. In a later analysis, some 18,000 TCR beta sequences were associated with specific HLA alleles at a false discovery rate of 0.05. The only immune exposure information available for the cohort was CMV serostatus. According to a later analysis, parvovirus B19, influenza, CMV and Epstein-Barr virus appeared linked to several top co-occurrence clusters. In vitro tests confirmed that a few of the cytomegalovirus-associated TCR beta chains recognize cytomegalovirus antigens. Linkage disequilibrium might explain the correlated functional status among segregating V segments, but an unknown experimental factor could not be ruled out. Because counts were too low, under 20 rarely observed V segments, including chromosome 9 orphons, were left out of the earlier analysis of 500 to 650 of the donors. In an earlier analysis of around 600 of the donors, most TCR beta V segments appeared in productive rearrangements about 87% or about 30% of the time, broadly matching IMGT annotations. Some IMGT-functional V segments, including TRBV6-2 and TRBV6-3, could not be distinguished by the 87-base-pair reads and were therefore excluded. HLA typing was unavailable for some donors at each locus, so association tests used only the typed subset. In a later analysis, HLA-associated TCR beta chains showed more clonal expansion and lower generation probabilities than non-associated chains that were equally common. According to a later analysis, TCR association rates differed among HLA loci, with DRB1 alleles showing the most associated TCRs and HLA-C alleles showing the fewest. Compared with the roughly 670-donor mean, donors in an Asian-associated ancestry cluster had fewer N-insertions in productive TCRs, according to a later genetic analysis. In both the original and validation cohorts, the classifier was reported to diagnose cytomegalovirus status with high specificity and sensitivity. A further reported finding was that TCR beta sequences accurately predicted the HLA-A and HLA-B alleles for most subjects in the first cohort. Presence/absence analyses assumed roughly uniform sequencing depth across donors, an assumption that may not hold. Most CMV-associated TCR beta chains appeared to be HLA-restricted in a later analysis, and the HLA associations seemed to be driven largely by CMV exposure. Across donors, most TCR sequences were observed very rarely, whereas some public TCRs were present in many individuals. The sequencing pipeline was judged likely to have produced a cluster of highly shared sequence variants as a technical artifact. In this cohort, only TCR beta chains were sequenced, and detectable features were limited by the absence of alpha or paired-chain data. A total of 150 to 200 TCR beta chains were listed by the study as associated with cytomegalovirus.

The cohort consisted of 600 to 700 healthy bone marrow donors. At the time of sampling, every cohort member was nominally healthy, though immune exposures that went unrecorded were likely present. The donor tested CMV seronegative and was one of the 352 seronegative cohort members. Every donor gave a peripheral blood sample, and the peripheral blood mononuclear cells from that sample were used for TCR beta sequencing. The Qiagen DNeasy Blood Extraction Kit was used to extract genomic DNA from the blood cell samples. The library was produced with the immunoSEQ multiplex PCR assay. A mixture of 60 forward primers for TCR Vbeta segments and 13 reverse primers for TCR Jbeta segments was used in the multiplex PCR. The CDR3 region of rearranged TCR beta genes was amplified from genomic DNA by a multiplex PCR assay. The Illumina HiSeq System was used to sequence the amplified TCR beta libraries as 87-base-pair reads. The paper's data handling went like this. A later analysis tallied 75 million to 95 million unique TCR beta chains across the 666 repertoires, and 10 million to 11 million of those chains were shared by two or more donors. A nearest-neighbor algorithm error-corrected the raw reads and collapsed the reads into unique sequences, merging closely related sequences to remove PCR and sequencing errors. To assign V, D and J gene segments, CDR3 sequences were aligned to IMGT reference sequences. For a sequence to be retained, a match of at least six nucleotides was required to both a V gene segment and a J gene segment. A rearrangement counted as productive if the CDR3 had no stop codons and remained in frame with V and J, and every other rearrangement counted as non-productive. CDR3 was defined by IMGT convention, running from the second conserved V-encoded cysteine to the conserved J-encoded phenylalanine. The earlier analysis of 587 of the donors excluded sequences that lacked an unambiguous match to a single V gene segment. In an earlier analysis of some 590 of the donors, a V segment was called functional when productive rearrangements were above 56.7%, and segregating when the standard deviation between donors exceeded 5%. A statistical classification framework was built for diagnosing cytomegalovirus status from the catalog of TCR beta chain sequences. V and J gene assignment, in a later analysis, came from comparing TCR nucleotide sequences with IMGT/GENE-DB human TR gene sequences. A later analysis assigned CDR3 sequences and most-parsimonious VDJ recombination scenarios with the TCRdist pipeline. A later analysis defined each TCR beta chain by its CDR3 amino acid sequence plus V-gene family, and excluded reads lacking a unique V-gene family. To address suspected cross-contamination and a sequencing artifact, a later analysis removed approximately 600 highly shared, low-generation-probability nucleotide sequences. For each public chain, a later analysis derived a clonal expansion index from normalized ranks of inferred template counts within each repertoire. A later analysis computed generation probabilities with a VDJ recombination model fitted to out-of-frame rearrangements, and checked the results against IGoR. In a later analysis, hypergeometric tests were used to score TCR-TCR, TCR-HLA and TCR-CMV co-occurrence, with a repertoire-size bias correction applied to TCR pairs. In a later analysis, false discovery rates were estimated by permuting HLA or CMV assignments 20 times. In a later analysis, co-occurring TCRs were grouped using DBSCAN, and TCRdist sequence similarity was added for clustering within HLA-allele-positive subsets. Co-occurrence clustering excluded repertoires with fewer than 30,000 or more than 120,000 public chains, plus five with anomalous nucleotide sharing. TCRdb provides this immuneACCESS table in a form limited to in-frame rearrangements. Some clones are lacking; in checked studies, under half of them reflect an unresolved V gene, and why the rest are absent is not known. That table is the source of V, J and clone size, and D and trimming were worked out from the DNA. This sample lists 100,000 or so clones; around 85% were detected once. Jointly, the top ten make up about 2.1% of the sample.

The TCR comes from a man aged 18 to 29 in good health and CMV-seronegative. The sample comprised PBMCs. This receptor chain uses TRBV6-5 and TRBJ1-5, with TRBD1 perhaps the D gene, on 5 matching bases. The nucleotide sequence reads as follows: TGTGCCAGCAGGCCCGGGGGGGGTTATCAGCCCCAGCATTTT. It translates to CASRPGGGYQPQHF.